This T cell receptor beta chain was captured by sequencing in a study of quantifying T cell responses using KT2 cells (TCRdb year 2017). Study-wide context: RNA was DNase-treated and reverse transcribed with TCR alpha and beta constant-region primers, mostly using SuperScript III. Under optimum conditions, the T4 ligation step was estimated to exceed 9% efficiency. PCR2 was run as a SYBR Green qPCR and stopped at a predetermined fluorescence threshold to avoid over-amplification. What the work shows at the level of the full study, not this receptor alone: This TCR sequencing study did not compare the pipeline side by side with other TCR sequencing techniques. Detection of KT2 sequences showed saturation at very high KT2 spike-in numbers. Over several orders of magnitude, the number of KT2 alpha and beta sequences rose linearly with the number of KT2 cells put in. KT2 sequences were detected down to the lowest spike-in tested, about one KT2 cell per 100,000 PBMC.

Relative to germline, V is missing 3 bases and J is missing 4 bases, with 2 bases of the junction outside any gene match. CDR3 length: 14 amino acids, cysteine to phenylalanine. Just the 42-base CDR3 DNA is kept, in frame starting at base 1. The receptor library was made with UMI-ligation and nested PCR. Using T4 RNA ligase 1, a single-stranded oligonucleotide bearing the Illumina SP2 sequence plus a UMI was ligated onto the 3' end of the cDNA. PCR1 used 4 to 5 cycles (98 degrees C 15 s, 69 degrees C 30 s, 72 degrees C 40 s), and the beta primer was an equimolar mix of RC1.1 and RC1.2 that covered TRBC1 and TRBC2. From PCR2 onward, TCR alpha and beta chains were processed separately, with sample indices and Illumina adaptors added. The UMI comprised 12 random nucleotides, as two hexamers separated by a spacer, placed after an 8-base spacer. Sequencing was done on an Illumina MiSeq using v2 2x251 paired-end chemistry, usually with over 10 samples per run. PhiX DNA at about 4.5-7% was added to each sequencing library to increase diversity. As for the authors' bioinformatics: Raw reads were converted to FASTQ with bcl2fastq and were demultiplexed by dual indices with Demultiplexor. V and J genes were assigned by Decombinator through tag matching, with a single base-pair mismatch permitted. Using UMIs, Collapsinator corrected both sequencing errors and the frequency errors that come from PCR heterogeneity. CDR3Translator converted Decombinator identifiers into nucleotide sequence, translated that sequence into amino acids, and extracted CDR3 based on C- and N-terminal motifs. A cluster of KT2 sequences sharing one unique molecular identifier was counted as one distinct KT2 TCR. TCRdb cleaned the public reads at Q25 with fastp, built clones with MiXCR and kept in-frame beta chains. Under each unique CDR3 protein, matching rows form one entry showing the most common genes and DNA. The V and J calls were determined by TCRdb, not by the authors. This sample holds 25,000 to 35,000 distinct CDR3 sequences; 7.3% were observed only once. The top ten hold 15% to 18% of the sample.

To test the sensitivity and accuracy of the pipeline, known numbers of KT2, a T cell clone whose TCR had already been sequenced, were spiked into unfractionated PBMC. KT2 cells were mixed with a fixed number of PBMC to create a range of KT2-to-PBMC ratios. A note on this clonotype: Its antigen target is currently unknown. No base-level quality is on record; no much larger clone is a single base apart.

Sequencing was performed on PBMCs spiked with cells of the T cell clone KT2. The rearranged chain carries TRBV12-3 or TRBV12-4 and TRBJ2-1; TRBD1 lines up with 8 middle nucleotides. The clonotype originates from a human donor. The nucleotide sequence is given as TGTGCCAGCAGTTTCGGGACAGGTTACAATGAGCAGTTCTTC. This gives the protein CASSFGTGYNEQFF.